The T cell receptor (beta chain) described here comes from a study of OX40 agonist ivuxolimab in advanced cancers. About the research overall: Partial responses were achieved by three patients, one with hepatocellular carcinoma and two with cutaneous melanoma.

Trimming removed 5 bases from V and 6 bases from J; junction bases left unmatched: 3. Germline V gene lookup returns CDR1 SGHAT and CDR2 FQNNGV. The CDR3 sequence is 14 residues long. For this clone: Its antigen is as yet unknown.

Study-wide findings and caveats: Blood T cells, both CD4+ and CD8+, expanded clonally by week 6 at 0.1 to 3.0 mg/kg.

Some clones are missing from TCRdb's copy, which holds only in-frame ones; the method was immunoSEQ multiplex PCR. The data contain some 78,000 clones, about 88% of them singletons. V usage is TRBV11-2 and J usage is TRBJ2-1, with 11 bases matching TRBD1. This sequence originates from an adult with an advanced solid tumor such as melanoma, head and neck, liver or kidney cancer. The material sequenced was CD4+ or CD8+ T cells sorted from blood, taken in a trial of the OX40 agonist ivuxolimab. The CDR3 loop is CASSLGTGGNEQFF. In nucleotides, the CDR3 is TGTGCCAGCAGCCTCGGGACAGGGGGCAATGAGCAGTTCTTC.